These T cell receptor beta chains were read from a single sample in a study of T cells in Graves' hyperthyroidism and ophthalmopathy. TCRdb used MiXCR to reprocess the multiplex PCR reads, holding one entry per CDR3 protein. The sample lists about 600,000 distinct CDR3 sequences, approximately 16% occurring once. Material for sequencing was blood. The receptors stem from a woman aged 40 to 50 with Graves' ophthalmopathy. Both conserved end residues are part of each CDR3. Fields, in order: V gene, clone size, D gene, J gene, CDR3 DNA, CDR3 protein. The D gene is left open where the match is weak. A row's size may be missing; if present it is once, few, many or a size class.

TRBV18	NA	NA	TRBJ2-2	TGTGCCAGCTCACCAGTCCCGGGACACCTCACCGGGGAGCTGTTTTTT	CASSPVPGHLTGELFF
TRBV5-1	NA	TRBD2	TRBJ2-3	TGCGCCAGCAGCTTGGCGGGGGGACCTTCTAGCACAGATACGCAGTATTTT	CASSLAGGPSSTDTQYF
TRBV11-2	NA	TRBD2	TRBJ2-1	TGTGCCAGCAGCTTTGAGTCAGGACTAGCGGGAGTCAATGAGCAGTTCTTC	CASSFESGLAGVNEQFF
TRBV3-1	many	NA	TRBJ2-2	TGTGCCAGCAGCCAAGATAGCGCAGGGGCCACCGGGGAGCTGTTTTTT	CASSQDSAGATGELFF
TRBV20-1	NA	NA	TRBJ1-1	TGCAGTGCTAGAGATCCCGGAATGAACACTGAAGCTTTCTTT	CSARDPGMNTEAFF
TRBV2	NA	NA	TRBJ2-1	TGTGCCAGCGGTTCGAAAAGAGCGAGTACAGGCATATGGGACAATGAGCAGTTCTTC	CASGSKRASTGIWDNEQFF
TRBV7-8	NA	TRBD2	TRBJ2-3	TGTGCCAGCAGCTTAGGACTAGCGGGAACGACAGATACGCAGTATTTT	CASSLGLAGTTDTQYF
TRBV12-3/TRBV12-4	NA	NA	TRBJ1-5	TGTGCCAGCAGTGCCCTTTCCGATCAGCCCCAGCATTTT	CASSALSDQPQHF
TRBV20-1	many	TRBD1	TRBJ1-2	TGCAGTGCTCCCAGGGGGCGGTATGATGGCTACACCTTC	CSAPRGRYDGYTF
TRBV10-3	NA	NA	TRBJ2-5	TGTGCCATCAGTAACTCTGGACAGACCGAAGAGACCCAGTACTTC	CAISNSGQTEETQYF
TRBV4-1	NA	TRBD2	TRBJ2-2	TGCGCCAGCAGCCATCTAGCGGGGGGGCCTGGCGGGGAGCTGTTTTTT	CASSHLAGGPGGELFF
TRBV19	NA	NA	TRBJ1-1	TGTGCCAGTAGTATACGGGGGCACCTCATGAACACTGAAGCTTTCTTT	CASSIRGHLMNTEAFF
TRBV28	NA	NA	TRBJ2-7	TGTGCCAGCAGTTTTCGGTCTTACTACGAGCAGTACTTC	CASSFRSYYEQYF
TRBV3-1	NA	NA	TRBJ1-2	TGTGCCAGCAGGCGCGGGGGGTCAGGAGAACCTTATGGCTACACCTTC	CASRRGGSGEPYGYTF
TRBV20-1	once	NA	TRBJ2-5	TGCAGTGCTACCTCAGTCAGGGAGACCCAGTACTTC	CSATSVRETQYF
TRBV12-3/TRBV12-4	few	TRBD1	TRBJ1-3	TGTGCCAGCAGTCCTCGAGGGGGCGCTGGAAACACCATATATTTT	CASSPRGGAGNTIYF
TRBV6-1	NA	NA	TRBJ2-1	TGTGCCAGCAGCAGAAAGGGGACCGCCAGCTCCTACAATGAGCAGTTCTTC	CASSRKGTASSYNEQFF
TRBV12-3/TRBV12-4	many	NA	TRBJ1-1	TGTGCCAGCAGTTTACCCGGGACTGGGGCTTTCTTT	CASSLPGTGAFF
TRBV29-1	many	TRBD1	TRBJ1-1	TGCAGCGTCCAGGGGGCTATGAACACTGAAGCTTTCTTT	CSVQGAMNTEAFF
TRBV5-1	NA	NA	TRBJ2-7	TGCGCCAGCAGCCCACGGACGGTTACCTACGAGCAGTACTTC	CASSPRTVTYEQYF
TRBV18	many	NA	TRBJ1-4	TGTGCCAGCTCACCGTATAACAGTAAAAATGAAAAACTGTTTTTT	CASSPYNSKNEKLFF
TRBV30	many	NA	TRBJ2-7	TGTGCCTGGACTAAGGGGACGTCACCCTACGAGCAGTACTTC	CAWTKGTSPYEQYF
TRBV4-1	NA	NA	TRBJ2-7	TGCGCCAGCAGCCAAGCCGGAGGAGGCGAGCAGTACTTC	CASSQAGGGEQYF
TRBV10-3	few	NA	TRBJ2-3	TGTGCCATCAGTGGCCAATCCACAGATACGCAGTATTTT	CAISGQSTDTQYF
TRBV27	NA	NA	TRBJ1-1	TGTGCCAGCAGTTTAAGCCGGGGCTCTGAAGCTTTCTTT	CASSLSRGSEAFF
TRBV2	many	NA	TRBJ1-2	TGTGCCAGCATTTTTCAGGGAGTTGGTGGCTACACCTTC	CASIFQGVGGYTF
TRBV2	many	TRBD2	TRBJ2-1	TGTGCCAGCAGTGTCTTAACGGGAGGGCCCAATGAGCAGTTCTTC	CASSVLTGGPNEQFF
TRBV3-1	many	NA	TRBJ2-3	TGTGCCAGCAGCCAAGATGGTTCGACAGATAGCACAGATACGCAGTATTTT	CASSQDGSTDSTDTQYF
TRBV3-1	many	NA	TRBJ1-1	TGTGCCAGCAGCCAATCGGAGAAAAACACTGAAGCTTTCTTT	CASSQSEKNTEAFF
TRBV2	few	TRBD2	TRBJ2-1	TGTGCCAGCAGTGCCAGGACTAGCGGGACCGGTGAGCAGTTCTTC	CASSARTSGTGEQFF
TRBV6-1	NA	NA	TRBJ2-1	TGTGCCAGCAGTTCCCTCGGGTCCCCGGGTCTCAATGAGCAGTTCTTC	CASSSLGSPGLNEQFF
TRBV20-1	few	TRBD1	TRBJ2-2	TGCAGTGCTAGACTATGGACAGGGGCCAACGGGGAGCTGTTTTTT	CSARLWTGANGELFF
TRBV27	few	NA	TRBJ1-6	TGTGCCGCCGGGGGGATTTCACCCCTCCACTTT	CAAGGISPLHF
TRBV7-9	many	NA	TRBJ2-7	TGTGCCAGCAGCTCCCGGGCAGAAGGCGAGCAGTACTTC	CASSSRAEGEQYF
TRBV7-3	many	NA	TRBJ2-1	TGTGCCAGCAGCTTAGGGGCGAGGGATGAGCAGTTCTTC	CASSLGARDEQFF
TRBV5-1	NA	NA	TRBJ2-1	TGCGCCAGCAGCCCCGACTTCAATGAGCAGTTCTTC	CASSPDFNEQFF
TRBV12-3/TRBV12-4	many	NA	TRBJ2-7	TGTGCCAGCCTCAGGGGAGCGGGTTCCTACGAGCAGTACTTC	CASLRGAGSYEQYF
TRBV20-1	NA	NA	TRBJ1-5	TGCAGTGCTAGTGCGGGCCGCAATCAGCCCCAGCATTTT	CSASAGRNQPQHF
TRBV18	many	NA	TRBJ1-1	TGTGCCAGCTCACGTGGACATGACACTGAAGCTTTCTTT	CASSRGHDTEAFF
TRBV6-1	NA	NA	TRBJ2-4	TGTGCCAGCTACCGAGCGGGGACAAGAGGTCCCATGGGGGGGAACATTCAGTACTTC	CASYRAGTRGPMGGNIQYF
TRBV27	NA	NA	TRBJ1-2	TGTGCCAGCAGTTTCCACCCAGGGAGTAGGTCGGGGGGCTACACCTTC	CASSFHPGSRSGGYTF
TRBV7-6	NA	TRBD1	TRBJ2-2	TGTGCCAGCAGCTTCAGGGGGCGGTGGACCGGGGAGCTGTTTTTT	CASSFRGRWTGELFF
TRBV10-3	few	NA	TRBJ2-7	TGTGCCATCAGTGAGGGGGCGCAGGGGCCGAGAAACTACGAGCAGTACTTC	CAISEGAQGPRNYEQYF
TRBV5-1	many	NA	TRBJ2-1	TGCGCCAGCAGCTTGGACGGCCTCCCTTACAATGAGCAGTTCTTC	CASSLDGLPYNEQFF
TRBV20-1	NA	TRBD1	TRBJ2-3	TGCAGTGCTTCTCCGGGACAGGGCGACATCACAGATACGCAGTATTTT	CSASPGQGDITDTQYF
TRBV20-1	many	NA	TRBJ2-7	TGCAGTGCTAGAGGGGGGAGGGGGTACTACGAGCAGTACTTC	CSARGGRGYYEQYF
TRBV28	many	NA	TRBJ2-7	TGTGCCAGCAGTCCCCTTGATTCCGGGACCGATACCTACGAGCAGTACTTC	CASSPLDSGTDTYEQYF
TRBV27	NA	TRBD2	TRBJ2-5	TGTGCCAGCAGTTTAGGAGGACTAGCGGGAGGTGTGCGGGAGACCCAGTACTTC	CASSLGGLAGGVRETQYF
TRBV15	many	TRBD1	TRBJ2-1	TGTGCCACCAGCAGAGATTCAGGGACAGGGTCATATGAGCAGTTCTTC	CATSRDSGTGSYEQFF
TRBV27	many	TRBD1	TRBJ2-7	TGTGCCAGCAGCCCGGGACAGGGAATCTACGAGCAGTACTTC	CASSPGQGIYEQYF
TRBV2	few	NA	TRBJ1-5	TGTGCCAGCACTGAAGCAGGCACCCAGCCCCAGCATTTT	CASTEAGTQPQHF
TRBV2	many	TRBD1	TRBJ2-7	TGTGCCATTGAGGACAGGGGGCAATTCTCCTACGAGCAGTACTTC	CAIEDRGQFSYEQYF
TRBV5-5	NA	TRBD2	TRBJ2-3	TGTGCCAGCAGCTTGGTTCTACTAGCGGGAGGGCTGTATTTT	CASSLVLLAGGLYF
TRBV2	many	TRBD1	TRBJ1-5	TGTGCCAGCCGAGGACAGGGCAATCAGCCCCAGCATTTT	CASRGQGNQPQHF